This TCR beta chain was obtained from a study of T-cell memory formation after mild COVID-19. MiXCR was run by TCRdb on the 5' RACE reads, yielding one entry per CDR3 protein. Among some 440,000 distinct CDR3 sequences, nearly 25% were seen once, and the ten largest hold under 15%. The V gene's germline CDR1 is DFQATT and CDR2 SNEGSKA (reference sequence). V lost 0 bases and J lost 2; bases outside the gene matches: 4. The CDR3 has 15 residues. The receptor's source is an adult woman who had mild COVID-19 (a few samples of this study predate the infection). Cell type and time point are not known. Sequences were obtained from PBMCs or a T cell subset sorted from them (not recorded which). The rearrangement uses TRBV20-1 and TRBJ2-1; 7 nucleotides match TRBD2. The CDR3 region is CSAREPSGAYNEQFF. CDR3 DNA sequence: TGCAGTGCTAGAGAACCTAGCGGAGCCTACAATGAGCAGTTCTTC.